This T cell receptor (beta chain) was captured by sequencing in a study of T cells in Graves' hyperthyroidism and ophthalmopathy. About the study: Before treatment of any kind, peripheral blood was taken at initial diagnosis.

Fresh peripheral blood, less than 11 ml of it, supplied the PBMCs. RNA transcripts were the template for amplifying TCR beta CDR3 regions. The primer set for the first-round RT-PCR of the TCR CDR3 was HTBI. TCRdb re-called the multiplex PCR reads through MiXCR, storing one row per CDR3 protein. The sample has about 400,000 distinct CDR3 sequences; 15% to 18% are singletons. This clonotype occurred many times. The material sequenced was blood. This receptor was obtained from a woman aged 18-29 years with Graves' hyperthyroidism.

The CDR3 loop is CASSPLALSNSYNEQFF. Written as DNA, the CDR3 is TGTGCCAGCTCACCATTGGCACTTTCTAACTCCTACAATGAGCAGTTCTTC. V and J are TRBV18 and TRBJ2-1; D call uncertain. The V and J ends lost 2 bases and 0 bases respectively, with 14 bases between them. The CDR3 consists of 17 residues. CDR1 and CDR2 from the germline V gene are KGHSH and LQKENI.